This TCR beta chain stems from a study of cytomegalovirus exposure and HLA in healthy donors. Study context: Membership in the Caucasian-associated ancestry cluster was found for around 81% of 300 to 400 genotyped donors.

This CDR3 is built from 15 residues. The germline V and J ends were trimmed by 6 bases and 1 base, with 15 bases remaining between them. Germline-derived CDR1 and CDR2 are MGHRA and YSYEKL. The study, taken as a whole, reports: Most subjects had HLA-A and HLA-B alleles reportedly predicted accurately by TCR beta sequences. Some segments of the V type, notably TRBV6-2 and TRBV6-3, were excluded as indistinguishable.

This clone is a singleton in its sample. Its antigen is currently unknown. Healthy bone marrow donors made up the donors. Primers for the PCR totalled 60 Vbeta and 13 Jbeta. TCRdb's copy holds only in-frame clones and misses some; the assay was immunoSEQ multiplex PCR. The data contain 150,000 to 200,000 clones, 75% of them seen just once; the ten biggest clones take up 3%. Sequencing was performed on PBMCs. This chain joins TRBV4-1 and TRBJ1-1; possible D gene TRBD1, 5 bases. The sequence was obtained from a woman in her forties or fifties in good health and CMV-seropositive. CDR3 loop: CASRNSIQGNTEAFF. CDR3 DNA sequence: TGCGCCAGCAGGAACTCCATTCAGGGGAACACTGAAGCTTTCTTT.